Each of the 8 T cell receptor beta chains below was sequenced from the same sample in a study of T-cell reconstitution after alpha-beta-depleted transplantation in children. As it was prepared, the TCRbeta library received unique molecular identifiers. Using its own MiXCR run on the PCR reads, TCRdb lists one record per CDR3 protein. Of about 980,000 distinct CDR3 sequences listed, about 31% are singletons. The sequences come from PBMCs, mostly from graft donor cells, collected 360 days after TCRalphabeta/CD19-depleted stem cell transplant. These receptors were collected from a boy less than two years old who had a stem cell transplant for SCID, so the T cells may come from the graft donor.

CDR3 region: CSAPWKNGYNEQFF. CDR3 in DNA: TGCAGTGCTCCCTGGAAGAACGGGTACAATGAGCAGTTCTTC. The chain carries TRBV20-1 and TRBJ2-1; unclear D gene. The germline CDR1 and CDR2 sequences are DFQATT and SNEGSKA (reference sequence). This CDR3 region has 14 residues. V lost 5 bases and J lost 4, with 15 bases in between.

This chain links TRBV6-2 or TRBV6-3 with TRBJ2-3; 8 bases match TRBD2. V was pared by 7 bases and J by 4 bases, with 10 bases of the junction left unmatched. Per germline, CDR1 MNHEY and CDR2 SVGEGT. CDR3 length: 15 residues. In DNA form, the CDR3 reads TGTGCCAGCACCCGACCGGGACTAGATCCAGATACGCAGTATTTT. Translated: CASTRPGLDPDTQYF.

This chain links TRBV12-3 or TRBV12-4 with TRBJ2-2; D may be TRBD1 (5 bases). This CDR3 contains 13 residues. The V end lost 8 bases, the J end lost 7 bases, and 14 bases lay between the germline ends. The CDR3 sequence is CASQPKGIGELFF. As DNA, the CDR3 is TGTGCCAGCCAACCGAAGGGGATCGGGGAGCTGTTTTTT.

The rearrangement joins TRBV13 to TRBJ2-7, with 8 bases lining up with TRBD1. There are 15 residues in the CDR3. Looked up from germline, CDR1 is PRHDT and CDR2 is FYEKMQ (reference sequence). The V gene end was trimmed by 2 bases and the J gene end by 3 bases; junction bases not matched to a gene: 6. The chain's CDR3 is CASSLWGTGDYEQYF. The CDR3, as DNA: TGTGCCAGCAGCTTATGGGGGACAGGAGACTACGAGCAGTACTTC.

The CDR3 DNA sequence: TGCAGCGTTGGGTTTCGGACCAGCACAGATACGCAGTATTTT. Translating it yields CSVGFRTSTDTQYF. The chain links TRBV29-1 to TRBJ2-3; no reliable D call. V lost 4 bases to trimming and J lost 0 bases, with 11 bases between them. CDR1 and CDR2 (germline): SQVTM, ANQGSEA. The CDR3 consists of 14 residues.

The sample holds a few counts of this clonotype. V usage is TRBV20-1 and J usage is TRBJ2-1; no definite D call. Germline V gene data show CDR1 as DFQATT and CDR2 as SNEGSKA (reference sequence). This CDR3 spans 12 amino acids. Trimming left V 4 bases short and J 10 bases short, with 14 bases between. In DNA form, the CDR3 reads TGCAGTGCTACCAAAGGGCATATCGAGCAGTTCTTC. Encoded protein: CSATKGHIEQFF.

This clonotype was recorded at least ten times. The chain carries TRBV27 and TRBJ2-5; 8 bases line up with TRBD2. CDR1 is MNHEY, CDR2 SMNVEV, per germline (reference sequence). J gave up 7 bases and V 8 bases, and 6 bases lay outside the gene matches. CDR3 length equals 12 residues. CDR3 in amino acids: CASGLAEGTQYF. The CDR3 DNA reads TGTGCCAGCGGACTAGCAGAGGGGACCCAGTACTTC.

This clonotype was counted a few times. The chain links TRBV6-2 or TRBV6-3 to TRBJ2-1, with D unresolved. The CDR3 is made up of 13 amino acids. Germline CDR1 is MNHEY and CDR2 is SVGEGT. The V and J ends lost 7 bases and 7 bases respectively, with 14 bases between them. In nucleotides, the CDR3 is TGTGCCAGCACCTCAAGTAGCTTTAATGAGCAGTTCTTC. Translation: CASTSSSFNEQFF.